A single sample gave rise to the 31 T cell receptor beta chains below, sequenced in a study of T cells in Graves' hyperthyroidism and ophthalmopathy. RNA transcripts served as the template for amplifying TCR beta CDR3 regions. The HTBI primer set drove a first-round RT-PCR of the TCR CDR3. TCRdb passed the multiplex PCR reads through MiXCR, listing each CDR3 protein once. Here the sample spans 700,000 or so distinct CDR3 sequences, about 14% being singletons. The material sequenced was blood. Receptor source: a woman in her forties or fifties with Graves' ophthalmopathy.

This chain connects TRBV12-5 to TRBJ2-4; D ambiguous. V gave up 1 base and J gave up 3 bases, with 1 base separating them. This CDR3 has 12 amino acids. Per germline, CDR1 LGHNT and CDR2 FRNRAP. The CDR3 DNA sequence: TGTGCTAGTGGTTTGGGCAAAAACATTCAGTACTTC. It specifies CASGLGKNIQYF.

This clonotype was detected many times. The genes are TRBV7-9 and TRBJ2-1; 8 bases agree with TRBD1. Germline V CDR1 and CDR2: SEHNR, FQNEAQ (reference sequence). Trimming cost V 5 bases and J 3 bases; bases outside gene matches: 6. This CDR3 is 15 amino acids long. The chain's CDR3 is CASSDKDRVYNEQFF. CDR3 in DNA: TGTGCCAGCAGCGACAAGGACAGGGTCTACAATGAGCAGTTCTTC.

This clonotype has a count of ten or more. The V gene is TRBV7-8, the J gene TRBJ2-7; 7 positions match TRBD1. The CDR3 contains 14 residues. The germline CDR1 and CDR2 sequences are SGHVS and FQNEAQ. With V trimmed by 2 bases and J by 0 bases, 1 base remained unmatched. The CDR3 nucleotides are TGTGCCAGCAGCTTACCAGGGGGCTCCTACGAGCAGTACTTC. It codes for CASSLPGGSYEQYF.

The chain employs TRBV18 and TRBJ2-7; no firm D call. Trimming removed 3 bases from V and 2 bases from J, with 14 bases in between. The CDR3 covers 15 residues. Looked up from germline, CDR1 is KGHSH and CDR2 is LQKENI. CDR3 bases: TGTGCCAGCTCACCCCAGAGAATTGACCCCTACGAGCAGTACTTC. Residues: CASSPQRIDPYEQYF.

This clonotype was recorded a few times. J is TRBJ2-7 and V is TRBV6-2 or TRBV6-3, with a weak D call TRBD2 (6 bases). The germline V and J ends were trimmed by 5 bases and 3 bases, with 14 bases remaining between them. This CDR3 spans 14 amino acids. Germline V gene sequence: CDR1 MNHEY, CDR2 SVGEGT. CDR3 bases: TGTGCCAGCAGTGCGGGACCGGTATACTACGAGCAGTACTTC. As protein: CASSAGPVYYEQYF.

In this sample, this clonotype turned up many times. The rearrangement links TRBV7-9 to TRBJ2-7; D unresolved. The germline V and J ends were trimmed by 1 base and 7 bases, with 14 bases remaining between them. CDR3 length: 14 residues. Germline V gene data show CDR1 as SEHNR and CDR2 as FQNEAQ (reference sequence). The CDR3 spells CASSLEIGRDEQYF. CDR3 in DNA: TGTGCCAGCAGCTTAGAGATCGGCCGCGATGAGCAGTACTTC.

This clonotype showed up many times. The chain combines TRBV28 with TRBJ2-7; 12 nucleotides align to TRBD2. V lost 10 bases to trimming and J lost 2 bases; unmatched junction nucleotides: 12. Germline values: CDR1 MDHEN, CDR2 SYDVKM. The CDR3 sequence is 16 residues long. CDR3 coding DNA: TGTGCCACCCAAATTGGGACTAGCGGGTTCCCCTACGAGCAGTACTTC. Protein product: CATQIGTSGFPYEQYF.

Note on this clonotype: One end of the junction fails to match germline, which may point to a read error. This chain links TRBV7-9 with TRBJ2-1; 7 bases are shared with TRBD1. The germline V gene has CDR1 SEHNR and CDR2 FQNEAQ (reference sequence). The CDR3 consists of 13 residues. As DNA, the CDR3 is TGTGCCAGCAGCCCGGGACAGCACAATGAGCGGTTCTTC. It translates to CASSPGQHNERFF.

V and J are TRBV15 and TRBJ2-1; TRBD2 matches at 8 bases. CDR3 size: 18 residues. The trim removed 4 bases at V and 0 bases at J, leaving 11 bases unmatched. The germline V gene has CDR1 LNHNV and CDR2 YYDKDF (reference sequence). The CDR3 DNA is TGTGCCACCAGCACATATACACTAGCGGAAAGCTCCTACAATGAGCAGTTCTTC. Its translation: CATSTYTLAESSYNEQFF.

Many counts were recorded for this clonotype. This chain uses TRBV2 with TRBJ2-2; tentative D call: TRBD1 (6 bases). V was pared by 3 bases and J by 1 base, with 6 bases between. The CDR3 is 14 residues long. Germline V gene sequence: CDR1 SNHLY, CDR2 FYNNEI. In DNA, the CDR3 is TGTGCCAGCAGTGACAGGGGGAACACCGGGGAGCTGTTTTTT. This gives the protein CASSDRGNTGELFF.

In its sample, this clonotype was seen many times. CDR3 protein: CASGLVPLENQPQHF. CDR3 nucleotide sequence: TGTGCTAGTGGTTTGGTACCTCTAGAAAATCAGCCCCAGCATTTT. The J gene is TRBJ1-5, the V gene TRBV12-5; D is undetermined. V was shortened by 0 bases and J by 4 bases, with 10 bases between the two germline ends. Germline CDR1 reads LGHNT; CDR2 reads FRNRAP. The CDR3 has 15 residues.

The chain joins TRBV20-1 to TRBJ1-2, with unresolved D. Per germline, CDR1 DFQATT and CDR2 SNEGSKA (reference sequence). The CDR3 has 14 amino acids. Trimming left V 3 bases short and J 4 bases short, with 15 bases between. The CDR3 here is CSASSMERSYGYTF. The CDR3 DNA reads as TGCAGTGCTAGTTCCATGGAAAGGAGCTATGGCTACACCTTC.

This clonotype was seen ten or more times. The chain carries TRBV12-3 or TRBV12-4 and TRBJ2-1; perhaps TRBD2 as D (6 bases). The CDR3 sequence is 17 residues long. The ends were cut back, 7 bases at V and 7 bases at J, with 26 bases in the middle. The CDR3 nucleotides are TGTGCCAGCACCCGAAGTCGGGGAGGAGTGGATGGAAATGAGCAGTTCTTC. Translating it yields CASTRSRGGVDGNEQFF.

This clonotype has ten or more counts. The rearrangement links TRBV6-2 or TRBV6-3 to TRBJ1-1; weak D call: TRBD1 (6 bases). Germline V gives CDR1 MNHEY, CDR2 SVGEGT. Trimming pared 9 bases from V and 1 base from J, leaving 9 bases between. This CDR3 is 12 amino acids long. CDR3 protein: CASVQGNTEAFF. The CDR3 DNA follows: TGTGCCAGTGTACAGGGGAACACTGAAGCTTTCTTT.

There are many counts of this clonotype. The chain has TRBV5-1 and TRBJ1-4; D remains ambiguous. The CDR3 sequence is 13 residues long. Trimming took off 5 bases at V and 5 bases at J, with 10 bases between the two ends. Germline V gene data show CDR1 as SGHRS and CDR2 as YFSETQ. As DNA, the CDR3 is TGCGCCAGCAGTATGGAAATCAATGAAAAACTGTTTTTT. As protein: CASSMEINEKLFF.

This clonotype was recorded at least ten times. This chain uses TRBV12-5 with TRBJ1-5, with a weak D call TRBD1 (6 bases). Germline CDR1 LGHNT, CDR2 FRNRAP. The ends were cut back, 7 bases at V and 0 bases at J, with 16 bases in the middle. The CDR3 contains 16 residues. CDR3 nucleotides: TGTGCTAGTGCCTTGCTACGGACAGTTAGCAATCAGCCCCAGCATTTT. Translation gives CASALLRTVSNQPQHF.

This clonotype was counted a few times. The genes are TRBV7-9 and TRBJ2-1; 11 bases agree with TRBD2. V lost 5 bases and J lost 4; bases outside the gene matches: 4. Per germline, CDR1 SEHNR and CDR2 FQNEAQ (reference sequence). The CDR3 extends over 15 amino acids. This CDR3 is CASSDSGRDYNEQFF. The CDR3 nucleotides are TGTGCCAGCAGCGATAGCGGGAGGGATTACAATGAGCAGTTCTTC.

This clonotype was found many times. The chain employs TRBV3-1 and TRBJ2-2; 7 nucleotides match TRBD2. The V and J ends lost 3 bases and 1 base, in that order; junction bases with no gene match: 5. Germline CDR1 LGHDT, CDR2 YNNKEL (reference sequence). The CDR3 extends over 16 amino acids. This CDR3 reads CASSHETSRNTGELFF. In DNA form, the CDR3 reads TGTGCCAGCAGCCACGAGACTAGCCGGAACACCGGGGAGCTGTTTTTT. The whole variable domain, filled in from reference TRBV3-1 and TRBJ2-2, reads DTAVSQTPKYLVTQMGNDKSIKCEQNLGHDTMYWYKQDSKKFLKIMFSYNNKELIINETVPNRFSPKSPDKAHLNLHINSLELGDSAVYFCASSHETSRNTGELFFGEGSRLTVL.

In this sample, this clonotype turned up many times. V gene TRBV6-6 combines with J gene TRBJ1-5; D ambiguous. Germline V gives CDR1 MNHNY, CDR2 SVGAGI (reference sequence). The CDR3 length is 17 residues. V lost 2 bases and J 0 bases, leaving 14 bases between the germline ends. The CDR3: CASSYRAVIYSNQPQHF. The CDR3 nucleotides are TGTGCCAGCAGTTACAGGGCAGTAATATATAGCAATCAGCCCCAGCATTTT.

The sample holds many counts of this clonotype. The rearrangement uses TRBV13 and TRBJ1-1; 7 positions match TRBD1. The CDR3 is 16 amino acids. V dropped 5 bases and J dropped 4; count of bases not matched to a gene: 13. The V gene's germline CDR1 is PRHDT and CDR2 FYEKMQ (reference sequence). The CDR3 nucleotides read TGTGCCAGCAGCCCGCGACAGGGATTCAGTGGCACTGAAGCTTTCTTT. Translating it yields CASSPRQGFSGTEAFF.

This chain connects TRBV15 to TRBJ1-5; tentative D call: TRBD1 (5 bases). This CDR3 spans 16 amino acids. The V gene lost 5 bases and the J gene lost 2 bases, with 16 bases spanning the gap. CDR1 is LNHNV, CDR2 YYDKDF, per germline (reference sequence). The CDR3 reads CATSPPDGGGNQPQHF. DNA of the CDR3: TGTGCCACCAGCCCCCCGGACGGGGGAGGCAATCAGCCCCAGCATTTT. Full variable domain (outside the CDR3, taken from reference TRBV15 and TRBJ1-5): DAMVIQNPRYQVTQFGKPVTLSCSQTLNHNVMYWYQQKSSQAPKLLFHYYDKDFNNEADTPDNFQSRRPNTSFCFLDIRSPGLGDTAMYLCATSPPDGGGNQPQHFGDGTRLSIL.

Note on this clonotype: This may arise from a read error, as a much more abundant clone is one base away. The V and J genes are TRBV27 and TRBJ2-5; either TRBD1 or TRBD2 may supply D (5 bases each). Trimming removed 8 bases from V and 4 bases from J, with 20 bases in between. CDR1 and CDR2 (germline): MNHEY, SMNVEV (reference sequence). This CDR3 has 15 residues. CDR3 nucleotides: TGTGCCAGCTCTTTGGGGGTAGGCAACCGAGAGACCCAGTACTTC. Protein sequence: CASSLGVGNRETQYF.

This clonotype was detected many times. V gene TRBV7-2 combines with J gene TRBJ2-3, with D unclear. Deletions cut 2 bases from V and 4 bases from J, with 4 bases between. Germline V gene data show CDR1 as SGHTA and CDR2 as FQGNSA. The CDR3 sequence is 12 residues long. CDR3 loop: CASSLRPDTQYF. The CDR3 nucleotides read TGTGCCAGCAGCTTACGCCCAGATACGCAGTATTTT.

This clonotype was counted ten times or more. The J gene is TRBJ2-2, the V gene TRBV24-1; D might be TRBD1 (6 bases). Germline V gene data show CDR1 as KGHDR and CDR2 as SFDVKD. Between the trimmed V and J ends, which lost 12 bases and 0 bases, there was a span of 10 bases. The CDR3 loop spans 13 amino acids. The chain's CDR3 is CAAQGTNTGELFF. In DNA, the CDR3 is TGTGCCGCCCAGGGGACGAACACCGGGGAGCTGTTTTTT.

V usage is TRBV11-3 and J usage is TRBJ2-1, with a tentative D call TRBD1 (5 bases). Trimming stripped 3 bases from V and 7 bases from J, with 10 bases between. The CDR3 extends over 13 amino acids. CDR1 is SGHNT and CDR2 is YENEEA in the germline V gene. Here the CDR3 DNA reads TGTGCCAGCAGCTTCGACAGATTAAATGAGCAGTTCTTC. The encoded protein is CASSFDRLNEQFF. Using reference TRBV11-3 and TRBJ2-1 for the parts outside the CDR3, the full variable domain is EAGVVQSPRYKIIEKKQPVAFWCNPISGHNTLYWYLQNLGQGPELLIRYENEEAVDDSQLPKDRFSAERLKGVDSTLKIQPAELGDSAVYLCASSFDRLNEQFFGPGTRLTVL.

In this sample, this clonotype turned up a few times. This chain uses TRBV7-2 with TRBJ2-7; 15 positions agree with TRBD2. With V trimmed by 5 bases and J by 6 bases, 8 bases remained unmatched. This CDR3 is built from 16 residues. Germline CDR1 is SGHTA and CDR2 is FQGNSA. CDR3 in DNA: TGTGCCAGCAGCCCAGAACGGACTAGCGGGAGGGGCGAGCAGTACTTC. Amino acids: CASSPERTSGRGEQYF.

The chain recombines TRBV24-1 with TRBJ2-7; D gene unclear. The CDR3 contains 13 residues. CDR1 is KGHDR, CDR2 SFDVKD, per germline. Between the trimmed V and J ends, which lost 4 bases and 8 bases, there was a span of 14 bases. The CDR3 bases are TGTGCCACCAGTGACCCCGCTAGATACCAGCAGTACTTC. It translates to CATSDPARYQQYF.

This clonotype was counted at least ten times. The chain recombines TRBV28 with TRBJ2-7; TRBD2 agrees at 8 bases. V was pared by 4 bases and J by 2 bases, with 4 bases of the junction left unmatched. The CDR3 runs 14 residues. CDR1 and CDR2 (germline): MDHEN, SYDVKM. This CDR3 reads CASSYSGGPYEQYF. CDR3 DNA sequence: TGTGCCAGCAGTTATTCGGGAGGGCCCTACGAGCAGTACTTC.

The rearrangement links TRBV19 to TRBJ1-6; D is perhaps TRBD1 (6 bases). Looked up from germline, CDR1 is LNHDA and CDR2 is SQIVND (reference sequence). V was shortened by 5 bases and J by 0 bases, with 14 bases between the two germline ends. There are 17 residues in the CDR3. The CDR3 protein is CASSLRGGGSYNSPLHF. CDR3 nucleotide sequence: TGTGCCAGTAGTTTGAGAGGGGGAGGCTCCTATAATTCACCCCTCCACTTT.

This clonotype was found a few times. The chain links TRBV20-1 to TRBJ2-5; 9 bases map to TRBD2. The CDR3 runs to 14 residues. Germline V gene lookup returns CDR1 DFQATT and CDR2 SNEGSKA (reference sequence). After removal of 3 bases from V and 4 bases from J, the junction contained 6 bases not matched to a gene. The chain's CDR3 is CSASGSGSLETQYF. CDR3 nucleotides: TGCAGTGCTAGCGGTAGCGGGAGTTTAGAGACCCAGTACTTC.

Comment on this clonotype: One base away lies a much larger clone, so this may be a sequencing read error. The chain couples TRBV6-1 to TRBJ2-1; D gene uncertain. The CDR3 spans 13 residues. CDR1 is MNHNS and CDR2 is SASEGT in the germline V gene. The V end lost 8 bases, the J end lost 4 bases, and 12 bases lay between the germline ends. The CDR3 loop is CASSNGKYNEQFF. CDR3 nucleotide sequence: TGTGCCAGCTCTAACGGCAAATACAATGAGCAGTTCTTC.